This T cell receptor beta chain was sequenced in a study of Graves' ophthalmopathy and Graves' hyperthyroidism (dated by TCRdb to 2016 to 2019). Describing the broader study: Peripheral blood samples were taken at the time of initial diagnosis, before any treatment was given. The roughly 90 discovery patients were divided at random into training and test sets in a 7:3 ratio. Following sampling, methimazole starting at 30 mg daily was administered to hyperthyroidism patients, and high-dose intravenous methylprednisolone was administered to ophthalmopathy patients. For independent validation, a separate cohort was made up of approximately 19 hyperthyroidism patients plus 17 patients who later progressed from hyperthyroidism to ophthalmopathy. To tell Graves' ophthalmopathy apart from Graves' hyperthyroidism, and to predict which patients would progress to ophthalmopathy, the study relied on TCR beta repertoire signatures. To explore V-J signatures that separate ophthalmopathy from hyperthyroidism, a discovery set of about a hundred patients was enrolled, consisting of fewer than 45 with ophthalmopathy and 57 with stable hyperthyroidism. T-cell repertoires of thyroid tissue and blood were compared in 5 or 6 hyperthyroidism patients. In total, 120 to 150 blood samples were TCR-sequenced: roughly 45 ophthalmopathy, under 85 hyperthyroidism and some 17 hyperthyroidism-to-ophthalmopathy patients.

The research as a whole found: Sample size was not predetermined statistically, and investigators were not blinded to group allocation. Most of the expanded thyroid clonotypes with a frequency above 0.001 were also detected in blood, and it was suggested that the thyroid immune response may be reflected by blood repertoires. In cross-validation, the 13-signature model distinguished ophthalmopathy from stable hyperthyroidism with 87.88% sensitivity and around 84% specificity, while in the test set the corresponding values were approximately 79% and 70%. In validation, the model predicted ophthalmopathy progression with about 71% sensitivity and roughly 72% specificity; fewer than 15 predicted patients were CT-confirmed with GO in a median of about 7.1 months.

The CDR3 sequence holds 18 residues, the cysteine and phenylalanine included. Of the read, only the CDR3 DNA is kept; its 54 bases are in frame from base 1. CDR1 MNHEY and CDR2 SVGEGT were looked up in the germline V gene. V loses 5 bases of germline sequence and J loses 0 bases, and the interval between the two ends is 21 bases. TCR beta CDR3 regions were amplified from RNA transcripts for repertoire sequencing. A first-round RT-PCR used HTBI primers with the Qiagen OneStep RT-PCR kit, followed by a second-round multiplex PCR, size selection and purification. The libraries underwent paired-end sequencing with 100 bp reads on an Illumina HiSeq2000. The original methods were these. SOAPnuke was used for read processing, and reads with adapters, uncalled bases, a mean Phred below 15, or no exact constant-primer or identifier match were discarded. High-quality paired reads were merged with COPE v1.2.5. Unique nucleotide sequences were defined as clonotypes and aligned to IMGT TRB V, D and J references using MiTCR v1.1. The analysis was limited to V-J combinations with a frequency above 0.0001, which together covered more than 99% of repertoires. A TCR clonal expansion and chaos score per V-J combination was defined as the ratio of F50 clonal expansion to chaos observed in the TCRdist matrix. Welch's t-statistics and random forest were used to reduce the features to about twelve V-J combinations, which were then used as input to a naive Bayes classifier. The Morisita-Horn index was used to measure how similar the thyroid and blood repertoires were. TCRdb trimmed public reads at Q25 via fastp, called clones via MiXCR and kept in-frame beta chains. Rows with a matching CDR3 protein are joined into one entry that keeps the most common DNA and genes. These V and J calls rely on TCRdb rather than the paper's analysis. In this sample the table shows more than 300,000 distinct CDR3 sequences, 15% of which occur a single time. The top ten clones comprise approximately 7% of the sample.

A patient counted as having stable hyperthyroidism if there was no progression to ophthalmopathy within 18 months of follow-up. Patients with hyperthyroidism were aged 18 to 65 years, had been newly diagnosed, and had a disease duration of less than 2 months. Anyone with other autoimmune diseases, uncontrolled infections, pregnancy or lactation was excluded from the study. Clinical symptoms, serum thyroxine, TRAb, thyroid ultrasound and orbital computed tomography were used for diagnosis. Ficoll-Paque density gradient centrifugation was used to isolate PBMCs from around 10 ml of fresh peripheral blood. Total RNA was extracted using Trizol reagent, and RNA quality was checked on an Agilent 2100 Bioanalyzer. This clonotype was counted a few times. Its antigen has not been determined. Base qualities were left out, and no much larger clone turns up one base away.

The sequencing input was peripheral blood. The chain is made from TRBV6-2 or TRBV6-3 and TRBJ2-3; the D region possibly corresponds to TRBD1 (6 bases align). This TCR derives from a woman aged 18-30 years with stable Graves' hyperthyroidism. Donor details come from another sample of the same person, matched by shared clones. The bases are TGTGCCAGCAGTAACCACCTCCTCTCGACAGGAAGCACAGATACGCAGTATTTT. Protein translation: CASSNHLLSTGSTDTQYF.